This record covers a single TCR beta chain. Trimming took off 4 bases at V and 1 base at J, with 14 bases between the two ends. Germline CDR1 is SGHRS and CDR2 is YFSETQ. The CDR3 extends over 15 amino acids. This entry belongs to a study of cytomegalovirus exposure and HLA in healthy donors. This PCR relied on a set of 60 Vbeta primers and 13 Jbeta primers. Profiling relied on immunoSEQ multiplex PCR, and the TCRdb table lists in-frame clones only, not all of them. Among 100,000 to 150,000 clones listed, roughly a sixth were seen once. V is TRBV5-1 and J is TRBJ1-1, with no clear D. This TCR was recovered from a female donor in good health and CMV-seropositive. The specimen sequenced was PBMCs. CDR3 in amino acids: CASSPSARGNTEAFF. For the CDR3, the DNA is TGCGCCAGCAGCCCGTCGGCCCGGGGGAACACTGAAGCTTTCTTT.